Sequencing of this T cell receptor (beta chain) was carried out in a study of T cells in Graves' hyperthyroidism and ophthalmopathy. Study-wide results and limits: Most clonotypes that expanded in the thyroid above 0.001 also showed up in blood. Ophthalmopathy could be told apart from stable hyperthyroidism with a 13 V-J model.

Remarks on this clonotype: Its antigen is not identified.

RNA transcripts served as the template for amplifying TCR beta CDR3 regions. During a first-round RT-PCR of the TCR CDR3, the HTBI primer set was used. TCRdb re-called the multiplex PCR reads with MiXCR, one entry per CDR3 protein. The sample lists more than 550,000 distinct CDR3 sequences, just under 45% occurring once. Trimming removed 1 base at V and 3 bases at J, with 15 bases between. The CDR3 has 15 amino acids. CDR1 and CDR2 (germline): DFQATT, SNEGSKA (reference sequence). In making diagnoses, clinical symptoms, serum thyroxine and TRAb, thyroid ultrasound and orbital computed tomography were all used.

The clonotype was recovered from an adult man with Graves' disease, either hyperthyroidism or ophthalmopathy (not recorded which). The genes are TRBV20-1 and TRBJ2-5; D gene uncertain. Sequencing input: peripheral blood or thyroid tissue (not recorded which). The CDR3 bases are TGCAGTGCTAGAGTAAATAGGGCCCGAGAAGAGACCCAGTACTTC. Translation: CSARVNRAREETQYF.